These 12 T cell receptor beta chains were sequenced from one sample in a study of chemoradiotherapy in HPV16-positive cancers. Assay used: immunoSEQ multiplex PCR; TCRdb lists only in-frame clones, some missing. The sample lists about 68,000 clones, around nine tenths occurring once. The material sequenced was blood, taken from a patient who underwent chemoradiotherapy. All receptors come from a human donor with HPV-associated anogenital cancer.

The chain uses TRBV9 and TRBJ2-6; D ambiguous. Between the trimmed V and J ends, which lost 6 bases and 0 bases, there was a span of 13 bases. The germline V gene encodes CDR1 SGDLS and CDR2 YYNGEE. The CDR3 is made up of 16 amino acids. In DNA, the CDR3 is TGTGCCAGCAAGGAGAACATCCACTCTGGGGCCAACGTCCTGACTTTC. Its protein is CASKENIHSGANVLTF.

The chain is built from TRBV30 and TRBJ2-2; a possible D gene is TRBD1 (5 bases). CDR3 length: 14 residues. V gave up 4 bases and J gave up 5 bases, with 14 bases separating them. Germline loops: CDR1 GTSNPN, CDR2 SVGIG (reference sequence). The CDR3 sequence is CAWNGIRATGELFF. The DNA of the CDR3 is TGTGCCTGGAATGGGATCAGGGCTACCGGGGAGCTGTTTTTT.

V is TRBV10-3 and J is TRBJ1-1; 10 bases match TRBD1. After removal of 7 bases from V and 9 bases from J, the junction contained 11 bases not matched to a gene. The V gene's germline CDR1 is ENHRY and CDR2 SYGVKD. CDR3 length equals 14 residues. CDR3 in amino acids: CAINTDRGAEQAFF. In nucleotides, the CDR3 is TGTGCCATCAATACGGACAGGGGGGCTGAACAAGCTTTCTTT.

The J gene is TRBJ1-1, the V gene TRBV6-5, with D unclear. This CDR3 has 11 residues. CDR1 MNHEY and CDR2 SVGAGI come from the germline V gene. The germline V and J ends were trimmed by 6 bases and 11 bases, with 13 bases remaining between them. In nucleotides, the CDR3 is TGTGCCAGCAGCCCTGACGTAGGGGCTTTCTTT. It is translated as CASSPDVGAFF.

This chain connects TRBV7-9 to TRBJ2-7, with 7 bases aligning to TRBD1. This CDR3 is built from 17 residues. Trimming at V came to 6 bases and at J to 4 bases, leaving 18 bases not matched to a gene. Germline CDR1 reads SEHNR; CDR2 reads FQNEAQ (reference sequence). DNA for the CDR3: TGTGCCAGCAGTCCCAGACAGGGTGAGGGCGTTTTTTACGAGCAGTACTTC. The encoded protein is CASSPRQGEGVFYEQYF.

This chain uses TRBV6-1 with TRBJ1-1, with D possibly being TRBD1 (5 bases). In germline, CDR1 is MNHNS, CDR2 SASEGT. With 6 bases removed from V and 1 base from J, the gap between germline ends came to 12 bases. The CDR3 runs 14 residues. The CDR3 region is CASRKGQANTEAFF. CDR3 sequence (DNA): TGTGCCAGCAGAAAGGGGCAGGCGAACACTGAAGCTTTCTTT.

The chain combines TRBV6-1 with TRBJ1-5, with D tentatively TRBD1 (6 bases). CDR3 size: 14 residues. Germline V gene data show CDR1 as MNHNS and CDR2 as SASEGT. V lost 3 bases, J lost 6 bases, and 12 bases lay in between. The CDR3 DNA sequence: TGTGCCAGCAGTGAGGGCGACAGGATTCAGCCCCAGCATTTT. Its translation: CASSEGDRIQPQHF.

In its sample, this clone was seen once. The chain carries TRBV4-1 and TRBJ2-2, with D perhaps matching TRBD2 (5 bases). CDR3 length: 15 amino acids. The germline CDR1 and CDR2 sequences are MGHRA and YSYEKL. V shed 1 base and J shed 4 bases, with 10 bases lying between them. CDR3 sequence: CASSQVDSTTGELFF. The CDR3 region has the DNA TGCGCCAGCAGCCAAGTGGACTCAACCACCGGGGAGCTGTTTTTT.

The chain has TRBV10-3 and TRBJ1-2, with no clear D. The CDR3 consists of 13 residues. In germline, CDR1 is ENHRY, CDR2 SYGVKD. The V end was cut by 0 bases, the J end by 5 bases, with 7 bases between. CDR3: CAISESGTYGYTF. The CDR3 coding sequence is TGTGCCATCAGTGAGTCGGGAACATATGGCTACACCTTC.

The chain combines TRBV21-1 with TRBJ2-2; the D call TRBD1 from the table was never checked on the DNA. TRBV21-1 is termed a pseudogene. This CDR3 spans 19 amino acids. CDR3 amino acids: CASSKSSRGQAPNTGELFF. The DNA for the CDR3 is TGTGCCAGCAGCAAATCAAGTCGGGGACAGGCCCCGAACACCGGGGAGCTGTTTTTT.

The rearrangement uses TRBV7-9 and TRBJ2-3; either TRBD1 or TRBD2 may fit D (5 bases each). Germline CDR1 is SEHNR and CDR2 is FQNEAQ (reference sequence). With 1 base removed from V and 2 bases from J, the gap between germline ends came to 10 bases. The CDR3 is made up of 15 amino acids. For the CDR3, the DNA is TGTGCCAGCAGCTTAGGGGTCGGGGCCACAGATACGCAGTATTTT. Its protein is CASSLGVGATDTQYF.

The genes are TRBV7-2 and TRBJ1-2; D is unclear. CDR1 and CDR2 from the germline V gene are SGHTA and FQGNSA. The CDR3 is 12 residues long. The V end was cut by 8 bases, the J end by 5 bases, with 12 bases between. CDR3 nucleotide sequence: TGTGCCAGCCGCCAGGACCTGTATGGCTACACCTTC. This codes for CASRQDLYGYTF.